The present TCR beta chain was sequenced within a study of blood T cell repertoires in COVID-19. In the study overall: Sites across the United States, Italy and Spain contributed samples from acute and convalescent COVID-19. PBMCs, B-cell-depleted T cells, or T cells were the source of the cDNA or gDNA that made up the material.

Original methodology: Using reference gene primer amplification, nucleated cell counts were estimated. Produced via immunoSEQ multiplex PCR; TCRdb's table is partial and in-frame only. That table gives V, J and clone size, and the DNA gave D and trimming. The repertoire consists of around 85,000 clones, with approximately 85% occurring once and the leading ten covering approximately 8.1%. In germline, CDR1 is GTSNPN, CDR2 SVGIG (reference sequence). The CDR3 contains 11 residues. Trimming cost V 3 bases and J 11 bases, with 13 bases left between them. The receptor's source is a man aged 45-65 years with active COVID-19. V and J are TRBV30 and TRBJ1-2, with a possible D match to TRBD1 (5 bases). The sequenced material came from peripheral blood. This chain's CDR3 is CAWRDRGEYTF. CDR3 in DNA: TGTGCCTGGAGAGATCGGGGGGAATACACCTTC.